The present TCR beta chain was sequenced within a study of immune characterization of retroperitoneal liposarcoma (dated by TCRdb to between 2018 and 2021). Library construction relied on PCR. This sample was sequenced with a NextSeq 500. TCRdb reprocessed the public reads (quality trimming at Q25 with fastp, clone calling with MiXCR) and kept in-frame beta chains. Duplicate CDR3 protein sequences are folded into a single record with the most common DNA and genes. Within this sample are roughly 1,700 distinct CDR3 sequences, with under 65% of them counted one time only. The leading ten clones occupy 10% of the sample. V lost 4 bases and J lost 7 bases; the stretch between them is 11 bases long. From the germline V gene (reference sequence), CDR1 is MNHEY and CDR2 is SMNVEV. Measured from the cysteine to the phenylalanine, the CDR3 is 13 residues long. Only the CDR3 region is kept as DNA, spanning 39 bases read in frame from base 1.

Regarding this clonotype: Its antigen is currently not known. No base quality values were provided; no much bigger clone lies one nucleotide off.

The sequence derives from a male donor with retroperitoneal liposarcoma. The sequenced sample consisted of tumor tissue. The chain employs TRBV27 and TRBJ2-1, with the D segment identity uncertain. The encoded CDR3 is CASSSTSRNEQFF. The sequenced DNA is TGTGCCAGCAGTTCAACCTCAAGGAATGAGCAGTTCTTC.